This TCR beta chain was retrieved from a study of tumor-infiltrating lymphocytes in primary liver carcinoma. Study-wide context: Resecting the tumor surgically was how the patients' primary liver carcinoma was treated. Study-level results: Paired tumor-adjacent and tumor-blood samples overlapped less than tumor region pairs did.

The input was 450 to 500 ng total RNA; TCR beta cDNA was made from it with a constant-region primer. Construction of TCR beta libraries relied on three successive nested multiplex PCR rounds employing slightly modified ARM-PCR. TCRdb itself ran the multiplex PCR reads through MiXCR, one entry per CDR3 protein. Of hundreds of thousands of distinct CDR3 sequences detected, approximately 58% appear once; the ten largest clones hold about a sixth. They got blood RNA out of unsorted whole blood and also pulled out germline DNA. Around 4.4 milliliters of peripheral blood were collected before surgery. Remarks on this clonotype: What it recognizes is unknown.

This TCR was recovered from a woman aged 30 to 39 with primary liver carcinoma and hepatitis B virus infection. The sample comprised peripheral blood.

CDR3 region: CASSWDGAYEQYF. The CDR3 DNA is TGTGCCAGCAGTTGGGACGGAGCCTACGAGCAGTACTTC. V and J are TRBV28 and TRBJ2-7; D is possibly TRBD1 or TRBD2 (5 bases each). The germline gives CDR1 MDHEN, CDR2 SYDVKM. This CDR3 has 13 amino acids. Trimming stripped 4 bases from V and 2 bases from J, with 9 bases between.